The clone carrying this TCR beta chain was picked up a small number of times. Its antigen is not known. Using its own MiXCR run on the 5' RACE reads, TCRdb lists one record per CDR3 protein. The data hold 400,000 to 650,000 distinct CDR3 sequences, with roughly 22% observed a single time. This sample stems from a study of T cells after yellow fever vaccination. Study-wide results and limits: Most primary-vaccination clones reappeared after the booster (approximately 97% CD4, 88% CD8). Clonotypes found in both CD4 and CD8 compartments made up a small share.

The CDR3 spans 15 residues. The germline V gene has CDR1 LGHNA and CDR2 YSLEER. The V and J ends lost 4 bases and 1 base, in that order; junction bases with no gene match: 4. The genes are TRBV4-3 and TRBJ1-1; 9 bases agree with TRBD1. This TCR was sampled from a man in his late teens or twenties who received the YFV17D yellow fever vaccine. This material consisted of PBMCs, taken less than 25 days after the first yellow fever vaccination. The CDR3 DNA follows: TGCGCCAGCAGCCGGGGGGACAGGGCGAACACTGAAGCTTTCTTT. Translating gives CASSRGDRANTEAFF.